This T cell receptor (beta chain) was captured in a study of regulatory T cells in long-lasting Graves disease. Background on the study: Newly diagnosed Graves' patients took antithyroid drugs under 3 months.

Time point here: newly diagnosed GD, antithyroid drugs for less than 3 months. PBMC-extracted RNA yielded the TCR library. The guidelines of the American Thyroid Association were the basis for diagnosing Graves' disease. Findings of the study overall: Possibly, accuracy suffered from the small sample size.

A word on this clonotype: The antigen remains undetermined.

To make TCR beta libraries, researchers used iRepertoire HTBI primers and Arm-PCR of CDR3 regions. TCRdb called the multiplex PCR reads again in MiXCR, with one record for every CDR3 protein. The sample has 420,000 or so distinct CDR3 sequences, roughly 15% seen once. The V and J ends lost 0 bases and 5 bases respectively, with 14 bases between them. The germline V gene has CDR1 ENHRY and CDR2 SYGVKD. CDR3 size: 16 residues. A further study also used this sample, focusing on T cells in Graves' hyperthyroidism and ophthalmopathy. That paper notes: Pregnant or lactating patients were excluded, as were those with uncontrolled infection or other autoimmune disease.

The material was peripheral blood mononuclear cells (PBMCs), obtained at new diagnosis, from a patient treated with antithyroid drugs. The V gene is TRBV10-3, the J gene TRBJ2-1; maybe TRBD1 (6 bases). The clonotype originates from a woman younger than 35 with Graves disease. The CDR3 coding sequence is TGTGCCATCAGTGAGTCGATGGGGACATTTAACAATGAGCAGTTCTTC. Amino acids: CAISESMGTFNNEQFF.